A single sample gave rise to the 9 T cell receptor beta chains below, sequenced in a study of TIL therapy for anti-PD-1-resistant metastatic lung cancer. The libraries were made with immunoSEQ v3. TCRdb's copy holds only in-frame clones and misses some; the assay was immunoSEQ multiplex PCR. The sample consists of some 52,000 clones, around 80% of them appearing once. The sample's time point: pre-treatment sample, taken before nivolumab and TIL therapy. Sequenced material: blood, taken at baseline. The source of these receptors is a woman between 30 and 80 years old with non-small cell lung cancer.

The CDR3 protein is CASNSIRDRVSPLHF. Written as DNA, the CDR3 is TGTGCCAGCAACTCAATCCGGGACAGGGTTTCACCCCTCCACTTT. The chain has TRBV27 and TRBJ1-6; 9 bases are shared with TRBD1. The CDR3 spans 15 residues. V dropped 7 bases and J dropped 9; count of bases not matched to a gene: 10. The germline CDR1 and CDR2 sequences are MNHEY and SMNVEV (reference sequence).

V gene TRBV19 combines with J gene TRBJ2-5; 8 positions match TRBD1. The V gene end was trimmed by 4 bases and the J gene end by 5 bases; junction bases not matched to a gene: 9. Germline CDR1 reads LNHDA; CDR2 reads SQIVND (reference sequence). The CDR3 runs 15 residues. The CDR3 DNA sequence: TGTGCCAGTAGTACTTTGGGTCAGGGGGCGGAGACCCAGTACTTC. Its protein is CASSTLGQGAETQYF.

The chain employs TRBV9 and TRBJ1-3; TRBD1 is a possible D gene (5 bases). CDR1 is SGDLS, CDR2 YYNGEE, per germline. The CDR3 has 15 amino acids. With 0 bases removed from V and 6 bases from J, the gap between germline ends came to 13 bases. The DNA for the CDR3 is TGTGCCAGCAGCGTAGAGGGACGGAACCAAAACACCATATATTTT. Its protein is CASSVEGRNQNTIYF.

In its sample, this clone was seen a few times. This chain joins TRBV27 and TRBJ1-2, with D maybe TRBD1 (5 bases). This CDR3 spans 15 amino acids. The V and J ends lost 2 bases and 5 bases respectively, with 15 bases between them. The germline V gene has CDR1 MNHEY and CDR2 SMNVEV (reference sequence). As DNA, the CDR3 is TGTGCCAGCAGTTTAGTGGGGACCTCTAGTTATGGCTACACCTTC. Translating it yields CASSLVGTSSYGYTF.

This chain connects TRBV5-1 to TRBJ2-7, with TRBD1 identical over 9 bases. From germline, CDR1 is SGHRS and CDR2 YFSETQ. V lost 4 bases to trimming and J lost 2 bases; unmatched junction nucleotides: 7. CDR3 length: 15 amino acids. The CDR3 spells CASSDGTGRTYEQYF. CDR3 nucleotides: TGCGCCAGCAGCGATGGGACAGGGAGGACCTACGAGCAGTACTTC.

In DNA form, the CDR3 reads TGTGCCAGCAGTGCCGGGACGGCTGAAGGCTACACCTTC. This translates into CASSAGTAEGYTF. This chain uses TRBV6-5 with TRBJ1-2; tentative D call: TRBD1 (5 bases). The CDR3 has 13 amino acids. Per germline, CDR1 MNHEY and CDR2 SVGAGI. Trimming shortened V by 5 bases and J by 8 bases, and 15 bases separated the two germline ends.

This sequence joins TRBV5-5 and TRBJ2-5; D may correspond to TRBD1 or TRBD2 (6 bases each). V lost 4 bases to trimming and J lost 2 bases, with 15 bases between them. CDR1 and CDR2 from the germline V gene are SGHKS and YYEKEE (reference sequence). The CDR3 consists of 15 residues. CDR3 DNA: TGTGCCAGCAGCGCACGGATAGGGGGGCAAGAGACCCAGTACTTC. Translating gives CASSARIGGQETQYF.

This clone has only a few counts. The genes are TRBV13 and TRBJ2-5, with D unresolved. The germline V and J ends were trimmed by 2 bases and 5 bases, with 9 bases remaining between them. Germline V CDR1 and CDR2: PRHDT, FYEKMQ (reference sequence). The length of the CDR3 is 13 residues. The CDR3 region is CASSLRTRETQYF. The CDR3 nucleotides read TGTGCCAGCAGCTTAAGGACCCGGGAGACCCAGTACTTC.

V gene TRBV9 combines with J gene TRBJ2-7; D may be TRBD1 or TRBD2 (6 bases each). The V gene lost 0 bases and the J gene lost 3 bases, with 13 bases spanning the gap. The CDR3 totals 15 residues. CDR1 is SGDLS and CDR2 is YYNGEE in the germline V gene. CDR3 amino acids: CASSVGGTRHYEQYF. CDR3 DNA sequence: TGTGCCAGCAGCGTAGGCGGGACAAGACACTACGAGCAGTACTTC. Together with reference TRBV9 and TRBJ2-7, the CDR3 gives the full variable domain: DSGVTQTPKHLITATGQRVTLRCSPRSGDLSVYWYQQSLDQGLQFLIQYYNGEERAKGNILERFSAQQFPDLHSELNLSSLELGDSALYFCASSVGGTRHYEQYFGPGTRLTVT.